This entry lists 20 T cell receptor beta chains sequenced from one sample in a study of human T cells and chemical hapten exposure. Described time point: patch test 1, 2 weeks after DPC sensitization. The treatment denotes: therapeutic diphenylcyclopropenone sensitization with weekly scalp DPC. A single record per CDR3 protein comes from TCRdb applying MiXCR to the RACE reads. The sample yields 40,000 to 60,000 distinct CDR3 sequences, around 9% seen once. This specimen consisted of whole blood, obtained in connection with sensitization to the hapten diphenylcyclopropenone (DPC). These receptors all come from a woman aged 45-59 years with alopecia areata. Some clones in this sample may be carry-over from other donors' samples.

As regards this clonotype: It may be a read error: a sequence one base away is much more abundant. V is TRBV10-3 and J is TRBJ1-1; TRBD1 agrees at 7 bases. Germline lookup yields CDR1 ENHRY and CDR2 SYGVKD. This CDR3 is 14 amino acids long. CDR3 protein: CPINNRGVDTEAFF. The CDR3 region has the DNA TGTCCCATCAACAACAGGGGAGTGGACACTGAAGCTTTCTTT.

This clonotype was counted a few times. The CDR3 nucleotides are TGTGCCAGCAGCTTAGACGGCAGGGGATACAATGAGCAGTTCTTC. It encodes CASSLDGRGYNEQFF. The chain carries TRBV7-8 and TRBJ2-1; maybe TRBD1 (6 bases). With 1 base removed from V and 4 bases from J, the gap between germline ends came to 11 bases. Germline V gives CDR1 SGHVS, CDR2 FQNEAQ. The CDR3 is made up of 15 amino acids. Full variable domain (outside the CDR3, taken from reference TRBV7-8 and TRBJ2-1): GAGVSQSPRYKVAKRGQDVALRCDPISGHVSLFWYQQALGQGPEFLTYFQNEAQLDKSGLPSDRFFAERPEGSVSTLKIQRTQQEDSAVYLCASSLDGRGYNEQFFGPGTRLTVL.

This clonotype was observed a handful of times. The rearrangement uses TRBV7-9 and TRBJ2-1; the D is unclear. The CDR3 spans 15 residues. From germline, CDR1 is SEHNR and CDR2 FQNEAQ (reference sequence). The V end lost 4 bases, the J end lost 7 bases, and 17 bases lay between the germline ends. In DNA, the CDR3 is TGTGCCAGCAGCTCCAACCCCGTGTTTAGGAATGAGCAGTTCTTC. Translating gives CASSSNPVFRNEQFF.

This clonotype was detected only a few times. The chain has TRBV29-1 and TRBJ2-2; D not resolved. Germline loops: CDR1 SQVTM, CDR2 ANQGSEA. The CDR3 runs 13 residues. Trimming removed 3 bases at V and 0 bases at J, with 5 bases between. The CDR3 sequence: CSVDTTNTGELFF. DNA for the CDR3: TGCAGCGTTGACACTACGAACACCGGGGAGCTGTTTTTT.

The V gene is TRBV20-1, the J gene TRBJ2-1; TRBD2 matches at 14 bases. This CDR3 is built from 16 residues. Trimming removed 0 bases from V and 9 bases from J; junction bases left unmatched: 7. Germline assignment: CDR1 DFQATT and CDR2 SNEGSKA (reference sequence). The CDR3 DNA follows: TGCAGTGCTAGAGAAGGACTAGCGGGAGGAATGAGTGAGCAGTTCTTC. It is translated as CSAREGLAGGMSEQFF.

This clonotype was picked up many times. The chain has TRBV10-1 and TRBJ2-7, with TRBD2 matching over 11 bases. The CDR3 runs 13 residues. The trim removed 8 bases at V and 5 bases at J, leaving 5 bases unmatched. Per the germline V gene, CDR1 is WNHNN and CDR2 is SYGVQD (reference sequence). The DNA of the CDR3 is TGCGCCAGCCAACTAGCGGGAGTTGACGAGCAGTACTTC. It yields the protein CASQLAGVDEQYF.

This clonotype was counted between two and nine times. This chain links TRBV14 with TRBJ1-1; 7 nucleotides line up with TRBD1. The CDR3 covers 16 residues. From germline, CDR1 is SGHDN and CDR2 FVKESK. Trimming took 0 bases from V and 1 from J; bases not matched to a gene: 5. CDR3 bases: TGTGCCAGCAGCCAAGACTGGGGACAGACGAACACTGAAGCTTTCTTT. It translates to CASSQDWGQTNTEAFF.

The table lists this clonotype with many counts. This sequence joins TRBV5-4 and TRBJ2-1, with D unresolved. Per the germline V gene, CDR1 is SGHNT and CDR2 is YYREEE (reference sequence). The V gene lost 1 base and the J gene lost 3 bases, with 11 bases spanning the gap. The CDR3 covers 15 residues. The CDR3 nucleotides read TGTGCCAGCAGCTTGAACTGGGGAAACTACAATGAGCAGTTCTTC. Its translation: CASSLNWGNYNEQFF.

This clonotype was recorded many times. The chain is built from TRBV6-5 and TRBJ2-3; TRBD2 agrees at 9 bases. V lost 7 bases and J lost 7; bases outside the gene matches: 9. The CDR3 is 14 amino acids. Germline V gene lookup returns CDR1 MNHEY and CDR2 SVGAGI. The CDR3 region is CASMRAGGINTQYF. The DNA for the CDR3 is TGTGCCAGCATGAGAGCGGGAGGCATAAATACGCAGTATTTT.

This clonotype was found many times. The chain carries TRBV28 and TRBJ1-5; 9 nucleotides line up with TRBD1. Trimming removed 6 bases from V and 1 base from J; junction bases left unmatched: 7. The CDR3 loop spans 16 amino acids. CDR1 is MDHEN, CDR2 SYDVKM, per germline. DNA for the CDR3: TGTGCCAGCAGGGACAGGGGAGCACGAAGCAATCAGCCCCAGCATTTT. Encoded protein: CASRDRGARSNQPQHF. Full variable domain (outside the CDR3, taken from reference TRBV28 and TRBJ1-5): DVKVTQSSRYLVKRTGEKVFLECVQDMDHENMFWYRQDPGLGLRLIYFSYDVKMKEKGDIPEGYSVSREKKERFSLILESASTNQTSMYLCASRDRGARSNQPQHFGDGTRLSIL.

The V gene is TRBV3-1, the J gene TRBJ1-5, with unresolved D. Germline CDR1 is LGHDT and CDR2 is YNNKEL (reference sequence). CDR3 length equals 19 residues. V shed 3 bases and J shed 0 bases, with 21 bases lying between them. The CDR3 sequence is CASSHSAVTRSYSNQPQHF. CDR3 nucleotides: TGTGCCAGCAGCCATAGTGCGGTCACAAGATCCTATAGCAATCAGCCCCAGCATTTT.

There are many counts of this clonotype. The rearrangement uses TRBV4-1 and TRBJ2-7; no clear D. The germline gives CDR1 MGHRA, CDR2 YSYEKL. CDR3 length: 14 residues. The ends were cut back, 4 bases at V and 1 base at J, with 11 bases in the middle. In DNA, the CDR3 is TGCGCCAGCAGCCTCTCTGGCGGTTCCTACGAGCAGTACTTC. Amino acid sequence: CASSLSGGSYEQYF.

This clonotype was detected many times. The chain employs TRBV20-1 and TRBJ2-7; D might be TRBD1 (5 bases). The CDR3 is made up of 12 amino acids. The germline V and J ends were trimmed by 4 bases and 4 bases, with 11 bases remaining between them. Germline CDR1 and CDR2: DFQATT and SNEGSKA (reference sequence). The CDR3 coding sequence is TGCAGTGCTAAGCAGGGAAAATACGAGCAGTACTTC. Amino acid sequence: CSAKQGKYEQYF.

This clonotype came up many times. The chain has TRBV6-2 or TRBV6-3 and TRBJ1-1, with D unresolved. The V end lost 0 bases, the J end lost 11 bases, and 10 bases lay between the germline ends. Germline CDR1 reads MNHEY; CDR2 reads SVGEGT. The CDR3 is 12 residues long. The CDR3 loop is CASSYSMRKAFF. The CDR3 coding sequence is TGTGCCAGCAGTTACTCGATGCGGAAGGCTTTCTTT.

The sample holds many counts of this clonotype. The rearrangement joins TRBV7-6 to TRBJ2-1; 9 nucleotides line up with TRBD2. This CDR3 contains 16 residues. Germline CDR1 reads SGHVS; CDR2 reads FNYEAQ. The trim removed 5 bases at V and 7 bases at J, leaving 12 bases unmatched. The CDR3 here is CASSPQGSSGRNEQFF. DNA for the CDR3: TGTGCCAGCAGCCCTCAAGGAAGTAGCGGGAGAAATGAGCAGTTCTTC.

The chain recombines TRBV29-1 with TRBJ1-1, with TRBD1 matching 8 bases. The CDR3 runs to 12 residues. The germline V gene encodes CDR1 SQVTM and CDR2 ANQGSEA. Trimming at V came to 3 bases and at J to 6 bases, leaving 3 bases not matched to a gene. DNA for the CDR3: TGCAGCGTTGACAGGGGGCGCGCTGAAGCTTTCTTT. Amino acids: CSVDRGRAEAFF.

This clonotype was observed a handful of times. The J gene is TRBJ1-3, the V gene TRBV29-1; D unresolved. Trimming pared 0 bases from V and 0 bases from J, leaving 12 bases between. Germline CDR1 is SQVTM and CDR2 is ANQGSEA. CDR3 length: 16 residues. CDR3 in amino acids: CSVEDRSVPSGNTIYF. The CDR3 DNA reads as TGCAGCGTTGAAGATCGGTCCGTCCCCTCTGGAAACACCATATATTTT.

This clonotype was detected ten times or more. This chain uses TRBV9 with TRBJ1-2; possibly TRBD1 for D (5 bases). The V end was cut by 3 bases, the J end by 4 bases, with 16 bases between. This CDR3 is 15 amino acids long. Germline assignment: CDR1 SGDLS and CDR2 YYNGEE. The CDR3, as DNA: TGTGCCAGCAGCGCGGGCAGGGCGAGTCTCTATGGCTACACCTTC. This codes for CASSAGRASLYGYTF.

The sample holds many counts of this clonotype. J is TRBJ1-1 and V is TRBV28; 10 bases align to TRBD1. The CDR3 contains 16 residues. The germline CDR1 and CDR2 sequences are MDHEN and SYDVKM. With V trimmed by 6 bases and J by 5 bases, 12 bases remained unmatched. CDR3 coding DNA: TGTGCCAGCAGCCGTCCCGGGACAGGGGCACGAACTGAAGCTTTCTTT. It encodes CASSRPGTGARTEAFF.

The chain recombines TRBV11-2 with TRBJ2-4, with 7 positions matching TRBD2. CDR3 size: 16 residues. Trimming took 0 bases from V and 0 from J; bases not matched to a gene: 2. CDR1 and CDR2 from the germline V gene are SGHAT and FQNNGV. The CDR3 nucleotides are TGTGCCAGCAGCTTAGATCCGGGGGGAGCCAAAAACATTCAGTACTTC. It is translated as CASSLDPGGAKNIQYF.